This T cell receptor (beta chain) is from a study of identical twins. TCRdb re-derived calls from the 5' RACE reads in MiXCR, one entry per CDR3 protein. Of 230,000 or so distinct CDR3 sequences in the sample, 6.5% to 9.5% were seen once. This clonotype has a handful of counts. CDR1 KGHDR and CDR2 SFDVKD come from the germline V gene. The J segment lost 10 bases and the V segment lost 2 bases, leaving 9 bases of the junction unmatched. CDR3 size: 16 residues. These same data were also listed under a study on yellow fever vaccine responses in identical twins.

The sequence was collected from a woman aged 18-30 years in good health. Sequenced sample: CD8+ T cells sorted from blood. The gene calls are TRBV24-1 and TRBJ2-1; 11 bases map to TRBD1. CDR3 coding DNA: TGTGCCACCAGTGATTCGGTCGGACAGGGGGCAGGGGAGCAGTTCTTC. This codes for CATSDSVGQGAGEQFF.